This T cell receptor beta chain was recorded in a study of CD8 T cells in ankylosing spondylitis. Worth noting for this clonotype: No antigen is known for it.

Findings and caveats of the study: The authors reported significant enrichment of disease-linked clones in matched ankylosing spondylitis synovial fluid. Prior literature has documented some motif variants in synovial fluid and blood from reactive arthritis. In ankylosing spondylitis blood, a motif of seven to nine highly homologous TCR beta variants appeared characteristic.

A quantitative 5'-RACE method, one with molecular barcodes, was used to make TCR beta libraries. TCRdb re-called the 5' RACE reads through MiXCR, storing one row per CDR3 protein. The sample carries about 360,000 distinct CDR3 sequences, about 15% recorded once. The source is a male donor with ankylosing spondylitis or in good health (not recorded which). Sequencing used blood, either unsorted or a sorted T cell fraction (not recorded which).

CDR3 region: CASSQGGLAGPYEQYF. The CDR3 region has the DNA TGTGCCAGCAGCCAGGGAGGACTAGCGGGACCCTACGAGCAGTACTTC. The chain recombines TRBV3-1 with TRBJ2-7; 12 nucleotides match TRBD2. V lost 3 bases to trimming and J lost 2 bases; unmatched junction nucleotides: 5. Per the germline V gene, CDR1 is LGHDT and CDR2 is YNNKEL (reference sequence). CDR3 length: 16 residues.